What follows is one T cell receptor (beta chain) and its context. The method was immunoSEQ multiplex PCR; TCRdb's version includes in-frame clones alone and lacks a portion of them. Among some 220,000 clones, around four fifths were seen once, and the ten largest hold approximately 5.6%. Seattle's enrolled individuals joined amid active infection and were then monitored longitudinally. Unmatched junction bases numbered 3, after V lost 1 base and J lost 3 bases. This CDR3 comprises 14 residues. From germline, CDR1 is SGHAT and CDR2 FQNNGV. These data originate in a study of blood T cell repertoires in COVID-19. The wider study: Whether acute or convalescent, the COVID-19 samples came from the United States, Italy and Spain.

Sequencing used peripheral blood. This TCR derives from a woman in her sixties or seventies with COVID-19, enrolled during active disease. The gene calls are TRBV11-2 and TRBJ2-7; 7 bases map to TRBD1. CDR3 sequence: CASSLGQGYYEQYF. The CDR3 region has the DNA TGTGCCAGCAGCTTAGGACAGGGTTACTACGAGCAGTACTTC.